Listed below are T cell receptor beta chains from one sample, sequenced in a study of blood T cell repertoires in COVID-19. Measured with immunoSEQ multiplex PCR; TCRdb has only the in-frame clones, and not every one. The profile shows approximately 260,000 clones, roughly 90% of them singletons. The sample consisted of peripheral blood. The receptors were sampled from a man aged 50-60 years with acute or convalescent COVID-19. The conserved cysteine and the conserved F or W are not part of the CDR3 here.

j_call,v_call,cdr3_aa
TRBJ2-3,TRBV7-3,ASSLRGPDTQY
TRBJ1-6,TRBV5-1,ASSLGQGGAWSPLH
TRBJ1-2,TRBV4-2,ASSQDSVAGGYT
TRBJ2-7,TRBV6-6,ASSLPGTGITAYEQY
TRBJ2-5,TRBV13,ASSQARSGAPRETQY
TRBJ1-2,TRBV15,ATSTRSGSPFT
TRBJ2-5,TRBV6-6,ASSYSEGEETQY
TRBJ2-3,TRBV19,ATSGQGITDTQY
TRBJ2-5,TRBV7-7,ASSLYSGGAETQY
TRBJ1-1,TRBV5-1,ASSLPAGGASTEAF
TRBJ2-5,TRBV12-3/TRBV12-4,ASIKGFGETQY
TRBJ2-7,TRBV27,ASSLRRGGADEQY
TRBJ2-7,TRBV2,ASSEADPTGGYEQY
TRBJ2-7,TRBV7-3,ASSQTDNYEQY
TRBJ1-2,TRBV11-2,ASSQGQEIYGYT
TRBJ2-5,TRBV29-1,SVEEWRARETQY
TRBJ2-5,TRBV2,ASSESRGQITTQY
TRBJ1-2,TRBV20-1,SARGQVGYT
TRBJ1-2,TRBV6-5,ASSYSGGVSNGGYT
TRBJ2-3,TRBV18,ASSEVTDTQY